This T cell receptor beta chain is from a study of blood T cell repertoires in COVID-19. In the authors' methods: Scientists estimated how many nucleated cells there were by amplifying reference gene primers. Profiling relied on immunoSEQ multiplex PCR, and the TCRdb table lists in-frame clones only, not all of them. V, J and clone size are those of that table, while D and trimming were read from the DNA. The sample contains about 200,000 clones, approximately 84% of which appear only once. Germline V lookup: CDR1 SGDLS, CDR2 YYNGEE. The CDR3 length is 14 residues. Trimming left V 0 bases short and J 7 bases short, with 14 bases between.

The chain carries TRBV9 and TRBJ2-7; D may be TRBD2 (5 bases). The sequenced sample was peripheral blood. This sequence was found in a woman over 75 with acute or convalescent COVID-19. The CDR3 sequence is CASSVEASPLEQYF. CDR3 bases: TGTGCCAGCAGCGTAGAGGCTAGCCCCCTGGAGCAGTACTTC. Full variable domain (outside the CDR3, taken from reference TRBV9 and TRBJ2-7): DSGVTQTPKHLITATGQRVTLRCSPRSGDLSVYWYQQSLDQGLQFLIQYYNGEERAKGNILERFSAQQFPDLHSELNLSSLELGDSALYFCASSVEASPLEQYFGPGTRLTVT.